This T cell receptor (beta chain) appears in the sequencing data of a study of glioma-infiltrating T cells after dendritic cell vaccination. Turning to the study itself: Treatment, given 2003 to 2012, was autologous tumor lysate-pulsed dendritic cell vaccination.

The table came from immunoSEQ multiplex PCR; TCRdb's copy has only in-frame clones and leaves some out. The sample lists approximately 90,000 clones, roughly four fifths occurring once. Time point reported: after dendritic cell vaccination, including at tumor progression/relapse. Only patients with spare fresh-frozen tumor and over two years of follow-up were included. Germline CDR1 SGHRS, CDR2 YFSETQ. The CDR3 has 15 amino acids. The V gene end was trimmed by 7 bases and the J gene end by 0 bases; junction bases not matched to a gene: 9. The material sequenced was blood, taken after dendritic cell vaccination. The clonotype comes from a human donor with glioblastoma. This rearrangement joins TRBV5-1 to TRBJ2-7; TRBD1 aligns across 8 bases. The CDR3 DNA reads as TGCGCCAGCGGCATGACAGGGGACTCCTCCTACGAGCAGTACTTC. Translating gives CASGMTGDSSYEQYF.